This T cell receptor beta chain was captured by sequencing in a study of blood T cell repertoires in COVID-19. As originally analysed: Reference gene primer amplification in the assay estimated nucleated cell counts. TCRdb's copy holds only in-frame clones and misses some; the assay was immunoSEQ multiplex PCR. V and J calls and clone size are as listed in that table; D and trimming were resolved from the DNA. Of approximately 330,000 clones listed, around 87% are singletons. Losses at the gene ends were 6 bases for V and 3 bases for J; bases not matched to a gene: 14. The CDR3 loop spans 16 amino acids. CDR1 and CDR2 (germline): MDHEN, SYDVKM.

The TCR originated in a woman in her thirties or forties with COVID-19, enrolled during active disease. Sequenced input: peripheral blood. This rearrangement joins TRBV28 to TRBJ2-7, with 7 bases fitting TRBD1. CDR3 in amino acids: CASSSDRARGYYEQYF. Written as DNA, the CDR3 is TGTGCCAGCAGCTCTGACAGGGCTCGGGGTTACTACGAGCAGTACTTC.